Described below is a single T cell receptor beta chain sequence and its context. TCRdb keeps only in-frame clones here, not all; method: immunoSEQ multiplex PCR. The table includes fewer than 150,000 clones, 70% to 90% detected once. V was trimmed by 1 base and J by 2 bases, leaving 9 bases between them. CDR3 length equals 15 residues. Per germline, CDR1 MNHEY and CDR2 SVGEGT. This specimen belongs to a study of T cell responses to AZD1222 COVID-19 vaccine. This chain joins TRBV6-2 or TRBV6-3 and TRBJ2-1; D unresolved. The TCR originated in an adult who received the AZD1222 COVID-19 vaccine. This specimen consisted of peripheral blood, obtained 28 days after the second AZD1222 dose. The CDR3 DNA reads TGTGCCAGCAGTTACTTATCAGGAACCTACAATGAGCAGTTCTTC. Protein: CASSYLSGTYNEQFF.